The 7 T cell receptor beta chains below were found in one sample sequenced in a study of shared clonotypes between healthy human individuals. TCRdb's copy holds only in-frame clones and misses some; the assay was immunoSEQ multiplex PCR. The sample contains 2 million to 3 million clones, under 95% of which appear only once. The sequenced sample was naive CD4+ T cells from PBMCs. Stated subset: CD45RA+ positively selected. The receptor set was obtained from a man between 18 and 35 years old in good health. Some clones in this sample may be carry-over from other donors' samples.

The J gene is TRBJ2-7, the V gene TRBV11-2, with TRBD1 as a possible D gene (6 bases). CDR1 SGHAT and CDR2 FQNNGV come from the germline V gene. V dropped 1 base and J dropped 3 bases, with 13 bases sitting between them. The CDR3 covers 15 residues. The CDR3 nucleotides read TGTGCCAGCAGCTTAGTGTCCGGACAGAACTACGAGCAGTACTTC. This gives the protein CASSLVSGQNYEQYF.

CDR3 sequence (DNA): TGTGCCACCAGCATGTTAGCAAACTACAATGAGCAGTTCTTC. As protein: CATSMLANYNEQFF. The chain links TRBV15 to TRBJ2-1; D ambiguous. Trimming stripped 4 bases from V and 3 bases from J, with 10 bases between. Germline-derived CDR1 and CDR2 are LNHNV and YYDKDF (reference sequence). The CDR3 sequence is 14 residues long. The variable domain in full, with the rest retrieved from reference TRBV15 and TRBJ2-1, is DAMVIQNPRYQVTQFGKPVTLSCSQTLNHNVMYWYQQKSSQAPKLLFHYYDKDFNNEADTPDNFQSRRPNTSFCFLDIRSPGLGDTAMYLCATSMLANYNEQFFGPGTRLTVL.

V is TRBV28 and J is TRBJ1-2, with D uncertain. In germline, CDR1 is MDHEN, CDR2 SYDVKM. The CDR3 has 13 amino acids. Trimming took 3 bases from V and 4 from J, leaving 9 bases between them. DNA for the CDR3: TGTGCCAGCAGTTTGCCTGTCGGCTATGGCTACACCTTC. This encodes CASSLPVGYGYTF.

CDR3 protein: CASSKTGTRGEQYF. In nucleotides, the CDR3 is TGTGCCAGTAGCAAGACCGGGACTAGGGGCGAGCAGTACTTC. The chain recombines TRBV19 with TRBJ2-7; TRBD2 aligns across 8 bases. The germline CDR1 and CDR2 sequences are LNHDA and SQIVND (reference sequence). This CDR3 contains 14 residues. Germline trimming cut 6 bases from V and 6 bases from J; bases unmatched to any gene: 10.

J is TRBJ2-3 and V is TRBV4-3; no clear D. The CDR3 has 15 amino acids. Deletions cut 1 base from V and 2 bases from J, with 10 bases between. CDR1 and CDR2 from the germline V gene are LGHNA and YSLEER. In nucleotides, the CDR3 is TGCGCCAGCAGCCAAGTTTATCGGGCCACAGATACGCAGTATTTT. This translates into CASSQVYRATDTQYF.

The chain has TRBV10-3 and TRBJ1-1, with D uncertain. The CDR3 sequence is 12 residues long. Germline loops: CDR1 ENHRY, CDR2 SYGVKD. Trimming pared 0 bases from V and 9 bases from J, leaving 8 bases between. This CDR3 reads CAISESFLKAFF. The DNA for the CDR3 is TGTGCCATCAGTGAGTCGTTCTTGAAAGCTTTCTTT.

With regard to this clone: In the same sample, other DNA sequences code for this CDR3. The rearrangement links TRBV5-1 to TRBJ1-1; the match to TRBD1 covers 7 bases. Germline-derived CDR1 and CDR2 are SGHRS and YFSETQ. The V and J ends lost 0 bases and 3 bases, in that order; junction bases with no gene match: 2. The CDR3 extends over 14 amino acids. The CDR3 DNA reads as TGCGCCAGCAGCTTGGAGGGGGCGGACACTGAAGCTTTCTTT. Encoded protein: CASSLEGADTEAFF.